Listed below are T cell receptor beta chains from one sample, sequenced in a study of T cell changes during pregnancy in multiple sclerosis. Sequencing was performed with immunoSEQ multiplex PCR; in TCRdb, only in-frame clones are kept and a portion is missing. The profile shows roughly 120,000 clones, roughly nine tenths of them singletons. Sequenced here: peripheral blood, sampled in the third trimester of pregnancy. The source of these receptors is a female donor with multiple sclerosis, enrolled in a pregnancy study. The CDR3 runs from the conserved cysteine through the conserved F or W. The D gene is left open where the match is weak. Clone size is not always given. Where it is, it says once, few, many or a class for expanded clones.

d_gene	j_gene	v_gene	abundance	CDR3aa	CDR3nt
TRBD1	TRBJ2-1	TRBV5-1	.	CASSSGQGAVDEQFF	TGCGCCAGCAGCTCGGGACAGGGGGCGGTCGATGAGCAGTTCTTC
TRBD1	TRBJ2-1	TRBV7-2	.	CASSLRDRGSEQFF	TGTGCCAGCAGCTTGCGGGACAGGGGGAGTGAGCAGTTCTTC
TRBD2	TRBJ2-1	TRBV15	.	CATSRNSGQYNEQFF	TGTGCCACCAGCAGAAATAGCGGGCAATACAATGAGCAGTTCTTC
TRBD2	TRBJ2-5	TRBV5-1	.	CASSAGERETQYF	TGCGCCAGCAGCGCGGGAGAGAGAGAGACCCAGTACTTC
TRBD1	TRBJ2-7	TRBV13	.	CASSRIWDRGTYEQYF	TGTGCCAGCAGTCGTATATGGGACAGGGGTACCTACGAGCAGTACTTC
.	TRBJ1-1	TRBV6-1	.	CASSETGNTEAFF	TGTGCCAGCAGTGAAACGGGGAACACTGAAGCTTTCTTT
.	TRBJ2-7	TRBV25-1	.	CASSEGGDRTYEQYF	TGTGCCAGCAGTGAAGGCGGCGACAGGACCTACGAGCAGTACTTC
.	TRBJ1-1	TRBV6-1	once	CASSEDRRTEAFF	TGTGCCAGCAGTGAAGATCGGAGGACTGAAGCTTTCTTT
.	TRBJ1-2	TRBV28	.	CASSTQAGLVFYGYTF	TGTGCCAGCAGCACTCAGGCAGGACTGGTTTTCTATGGCTACACCTTC
TRBD2	TRBJ2-1	TRBV5-1	.	CASSVTSGSYNEQFF	TGCGCCAGCAGCGTTACTAGCGGCTCCTACAATGAGCAGTTCTTC
.	TRBJ2-2	TRBV9	few	CASSLHTGELFF	TGTGCCAGCAGCCTCCACACCGGGGAGCTGTTTTTT
.	TRBJ2-3	TRBV28	.	CASRPRVSVTDTQYF	TGTGCCAGCAGACCCAGGGTGTCTGTGACAGATACGCAGTATTTT
TRBD1	TRBJ1-2	TRBV5-1	.	CASYPGQDNYGYTF	TGCGCCAGCTACCCGGGACAGGACAACTATGGCTACACCTTC
.	TRBJ2-7	TRBV5-4	.	CASSASVSSYEQYF	TGTGCCAGCAGCGCTAGCGTTAGCTCCTACGAGCAGTACTTC
.	TRBJ2-5	TRBV5-4	.	CASSSWGSGQQETQYF	TGTGCCAGCAGCTCCTGGGGTAGCGGACAACAAGAGACCCAGTACTTC
.	TRBJ1-1	TRBV5-4	.	CASSLNRAEAFF	TGTGCCAGCAGCTTGAACCGGGCTGAAGCTTTCTTT
.	TRBJ2-7	TRBV27	.	CASSLRARGSYEQYF	TGTGCCAGCAGTTTAAGGGCCCGGGGATCCTACGAGCAGTACTTC
.	TRBJ2-3	TRBV7-6	.	CASSFQEATDTQYF	TGTGCCAGCAGCTTTCAAGAGGCCACAGATACGCAGTATTTT
.	TRBJ1-1	TRBV15	.	CATMEVVGRTEAFF	TGTGCCACCATGGAGGTGGTAGGGCGCACTGAAGCTTTCTTT
.	TRBJ1-4	TRBV15	.	CATRGWGGGDEKLFF	TGTGCCACCAGGGGATGGGGGGGCGGGGACGAAAAACTGTTTTTT
TRBD2	TRBJ2-2	TRBV4-2	.	CASSQVGTSGAANTGELFF	TGTGCCAGCAGCCAAGTGGGGACTAGCGGGGCCGCGAACACCGGGGAGCTGTTTTTT
TRBD2	TRBJ2-7	TRBV30	.	CAREEGYEQYF	TGTGCCCGGGAGGAGGGCTACGAGCAGTACTTC
.	TRBJ1-3	TRBV7-9	.	CASSHPQVVAGNTIYF	TGTGCCAGCAGCCACCCCCAGGTAGTGGCTGGAAACACCATATATTTT
.	TRBJ1-2	TRBV7-9	.	CASSPPRGVGYTF	TGTGCCAGCAGCCCCCCCCGGGGGGTTGGCTACACCTTC
TRBD2	TRBJ2-5	TRBV5-5	.	CASSPGTSMETQYF	TGTGCCAGCAGCCCCGGGACTAGTATGGAGACCCAGTACTTC
.	TRBJ2-7	TRBV5-1	.	CASSLSTSPYEQYF	TGCGCCAGCAGCTTATCCACTAGCCCGTACGAGCAGTACTTC
.	TRBJ1-2	TRBV6-1	.	CASRPGYGYTF	TGTGCCAGCAGGCCGGGCTATGGCTACACCTTC
.	TRBJ1-5	TRBV19	.	CASSIGLSNQPQHF	TGTGCCAGTAGTATTGGCCTGAGCAATCAGCCCCAGCATTTT
.	TRBJ1-6	TRBV30	.	CAWTLAGDSPLHF	TGTGCCTGGACCCTCGCGGGAGATTCACCCCTCCACTTT
.	TRBJ1-4	TRBV5-6	.	CASSQTPGEKLFF	TGTGCCAGCAGCCAAACCCCAGGGGAAAAACTGTTTTTT
TRBD2	TRBJ2-3	TRBV2	.	CASSRDGTSGKPRTDTQYF	TGTGCCAGCAGTCGCGACGGGACTAGCGGGAAACCGCGCACAGATACGCAGTATTTT
TRBD1	TRBJ1-1	TRBV19	.	CASSMRQGGPPNTEAFF	TGTGCCAGTAGTATGCGACAGGGGGGTCCTCCCAACACTGAAGCTTTCTTT
.	TRBJ1-2	TRBV2	.	CASSEIGDYGYTF	TGTGCCAGCAGTGAGATCGGTGACTATGGCTACACCTTC
.	TRBJ1-5	TRBV30	few	CAWSVRNQPQHF	TGTGCCTGGAGTGTTCGGAATCAGCCCCAGCATTTT
.	TRBJ1-5	TRBV5-5	once	CASSFDMNNQPQHF	TGTGCCAGCAGCTTCGACATGAACAATCAGCCCCAGCATTTT
.	TRBJ1-2	TRBV25-1	.	CASSRTETALHGYTF	TGTGCCAGCAGCCGAACCGAGACAGCCCTTCATGGCTACACCTTC
TRBD1	TRBJ2-7	TRBV19	.	CASSGTGESSYEQYF	TGTGCCAGTAGTGGGACAGGGGAGAGCTCCTACGAGCAGTACTTC
.	TRBJ2-2	TRBV6-1	.	CASIREANTGELFF	TGTGCCAGCATCAGGGAGGCGAACACCGGGGAGCTGTTTTTT
.	TRBJ2-7	TRBV29-1	.	CSARDTYEQYF	TGCAGCGCTCGGGACACCTACGAGCAGTACTTC
.	TRBJ2-1	TRBV28	.	CASSLPGWEQFF	TGTGCCAGCAGTTTACCAGGTTGGGAGCAGTTCTTC
.	TRBJ2-6	TRBV19	.	CASTQPRGNSGANVLTF	TGTGCCAGTACCCAACCCCGGGGGAACTCTGGGGCCAACGTCCTGACTTTC
TRBD2	TRBJ2-3	TRBV4-2	.	CASSQYSGAANIEYF	TGTGCCAGCAGCCAGTATAGCGGGGCGGCGAACATAGAGTATTTT
.	TRBJ1-1	TRBV9	.	CASSVVVGGGTEAFF	TGTGCCAGCAGCGTAGTAGTGGGGGGAGGTACTGAAGCTTTCTTT
.	TRBJ2-1	TRBV27	.	CAAKTPGLYNEQFF	TGTGCCGCTAAAACCCCGGGACTTTACAATGAGCAGTTCTTC
.	TRBJ1-1	TRBV30	.	CAWSNRLGSEAFF	TGTGCCTGGAGTAACAGGCTGGGGTCTGAAGCTTTCTTT
.	TRBJ2-7	TRBV5-1	.	CASSLGRAGQKQYF	TGCGCCAGCAGCTTGGGCCGGGCAGGGCAAAAGCAGTACTTC
TRBD1	TRBJ1-4	TRBV28	.	CASSTGTGGEKLFF	TGTGCCAGCAGTACCGGGACAGGGGGCGAAAAACTGTTTTTT
.	TRBJ1-6	TRBV5-6	once	CASSFSGGYNSPLHF	TGTGCCAGCAGCTTTTCGGGAGGATATAATTCACCCCTCCACTTT
.	TRBJ1-5	TRBV6-1	.	CASSVHRGNQPQHF	TGTGCCAGCAGTGTTCACAGGGGCAATCAGCCCCAGCATTTT
.	TRBJ2-7	TRBV5-1	.	CASSFYRDTDYEQYF	TGCGCCAGCAGCTTTTACCGGGACACTGACTACGAGCAGTACTTC
.	TRBJ1-1	TRBV30	.	CAWSQNRDTEAFF	TGTGCCTGGAGTCAGAACAGGGACACTGAAGCTTTCTTT